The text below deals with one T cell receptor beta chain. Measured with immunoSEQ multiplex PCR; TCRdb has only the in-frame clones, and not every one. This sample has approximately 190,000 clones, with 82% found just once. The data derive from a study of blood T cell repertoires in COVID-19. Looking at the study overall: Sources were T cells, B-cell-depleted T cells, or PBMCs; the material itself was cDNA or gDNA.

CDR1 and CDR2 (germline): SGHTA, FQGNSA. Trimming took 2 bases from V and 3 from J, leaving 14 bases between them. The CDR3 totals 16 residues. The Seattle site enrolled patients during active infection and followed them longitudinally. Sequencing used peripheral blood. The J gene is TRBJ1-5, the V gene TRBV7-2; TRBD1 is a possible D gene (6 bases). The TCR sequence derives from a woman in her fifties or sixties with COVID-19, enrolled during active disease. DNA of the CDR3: TGTGCCAGCAGCTTATCAGGGGCTTTTATCAATCAGCCCCAGCATTTT. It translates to CASSLSGAFINQPQHF.